Sequencing of this T cell receptor (beta chain) was carried out in a study of CD8 T cells in Susac syndrome. The RNA input was roughly 0.45 to 1 ug, and it was reverse transcribed with random hexamers. In TCRdb, the immunoSEQ multiplex PCR reads were re-called with MiXCR into one record per CDR3 protein. This sample yields hundreds of thousands of distinct CDR3 sequences, of which 94% are seen a single time; 0.15% belongs to the top ten. The sample holds one count of this clonotype. Negative isolation was used for CD8+ and CD4+ T cells, and FACS enrichment was applied to TEMRA cells. The CDR3 spans 15 residues. Germline CDR1 and CDR2: MDHEN and SYDVKM. The germline V and J ends were trimmed by 8 bases and 6 bases, with 19 bases remaining between them.

Sequencing input: CD4+ T cells from PBMCs. The receptor was isolated from a human donor with Susac syndrome. The V gene is TRBV28, the J gene TRBJ2-2, with D hard to call. The CDR3 coding sequence is TGTGCCAGCCTCAAACCCGATGGGTGGTCCGGGGAGCTGTTTTTT. The encoded protein is CASLKPDGWSGELFF. Full variable domain (outside the CDR3, taken from reference TRBV28 and TRBJ2-2): DVKVTQSSRYLVKRTGEKVFLECVQDMDHENMFWYRQDPGLGLRLIYFSYDVKMKEKGDIPEGYSVSREKKERFSLILESASTNQTSMYLCASLKPDGWSGELFFGEGSRLTVL.